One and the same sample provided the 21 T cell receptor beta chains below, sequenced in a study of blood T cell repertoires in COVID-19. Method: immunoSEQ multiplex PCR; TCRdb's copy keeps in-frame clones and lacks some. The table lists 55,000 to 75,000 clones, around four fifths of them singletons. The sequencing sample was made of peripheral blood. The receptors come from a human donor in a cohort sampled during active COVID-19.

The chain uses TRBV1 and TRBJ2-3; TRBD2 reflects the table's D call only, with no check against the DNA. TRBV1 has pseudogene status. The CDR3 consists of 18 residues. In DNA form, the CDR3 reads TGCACCAGCAGCCAGCCTACCAGTAGCTCCGCATACACAGATACGCAGTATTTT. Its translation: CTSSQPTSSSAYTDTQYF.

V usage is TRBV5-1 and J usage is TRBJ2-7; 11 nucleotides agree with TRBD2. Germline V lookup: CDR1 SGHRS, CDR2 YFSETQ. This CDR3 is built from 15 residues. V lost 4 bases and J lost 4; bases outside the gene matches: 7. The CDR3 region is CASSPTSGGLYEQYF. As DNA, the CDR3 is TGCGCCAGCAGCCCTACTAGCGGGGGCCTTTACGAGCAGTACTTC.

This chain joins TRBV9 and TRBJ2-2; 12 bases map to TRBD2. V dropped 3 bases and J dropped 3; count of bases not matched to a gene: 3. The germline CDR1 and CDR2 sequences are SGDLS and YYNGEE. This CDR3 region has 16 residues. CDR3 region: CASSATSGRYTGELFF. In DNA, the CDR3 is TGTGCCAGCAGCGCAACTAGCGGGAGGTACACCGGGGAGCTGTTTTTT.

In nucleotides, the CDR3 is TGCGCCAGCAGCGAGGGACAGGGGTCTAGCAATCAGCCCCAGCATTTT. It translates to CASSEGQGSSNQPQHF. The chain links TRBV4-1 to TRBJ1-5; 10 bases line up with TRBD1. The germline CDR1 and CDR2 sequences are MGHRA and YSYEKL. The CDR3 covers 16 residues. The V and J ends lost 5 bases and 0 bases, in that order; junction bases with no gene match: 4.

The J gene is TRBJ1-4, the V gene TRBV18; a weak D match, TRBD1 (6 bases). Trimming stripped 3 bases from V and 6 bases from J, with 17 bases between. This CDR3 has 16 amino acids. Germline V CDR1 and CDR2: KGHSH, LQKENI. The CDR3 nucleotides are TGTGCCAGCTCACCCCGCGGGGGCAGGGGAGATGAAAAACTGTTTTTT. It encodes CASSPRGGRGDEKLFF.

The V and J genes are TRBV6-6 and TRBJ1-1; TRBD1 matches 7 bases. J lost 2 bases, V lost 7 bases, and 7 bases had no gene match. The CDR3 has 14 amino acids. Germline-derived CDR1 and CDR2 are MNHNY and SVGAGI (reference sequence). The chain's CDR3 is CASIDRVGNTEAFF. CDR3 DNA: TGTGCCAGCATTGACAGGGTAGGAAACACTGAAGCTTTCTTT.

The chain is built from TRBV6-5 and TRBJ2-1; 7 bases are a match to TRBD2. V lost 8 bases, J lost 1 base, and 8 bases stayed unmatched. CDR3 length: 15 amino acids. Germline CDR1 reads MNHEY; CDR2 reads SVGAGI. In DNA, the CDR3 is TGTGCCAGCTCTCGAGCGGGGAAGTCCTACAATGAGCAGTTCTTC. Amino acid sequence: CASSRAGKSYNEQFF.

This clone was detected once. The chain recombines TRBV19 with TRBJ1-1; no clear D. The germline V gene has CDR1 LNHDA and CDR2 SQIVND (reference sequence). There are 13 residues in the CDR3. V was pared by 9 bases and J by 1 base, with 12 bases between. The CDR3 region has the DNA TGTGCCAGCGATGACCGGGGGAACACTGAAGCTTTCTTT. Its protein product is CASDDRGNTEAFF.

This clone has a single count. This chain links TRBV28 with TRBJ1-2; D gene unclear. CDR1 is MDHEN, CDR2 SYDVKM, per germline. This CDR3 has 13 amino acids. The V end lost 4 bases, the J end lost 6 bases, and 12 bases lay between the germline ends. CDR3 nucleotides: TGTGCCAGCAGTTCTTGGGCGCTCGATGGCTACACCTTC. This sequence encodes CASSSWALDGYTF.

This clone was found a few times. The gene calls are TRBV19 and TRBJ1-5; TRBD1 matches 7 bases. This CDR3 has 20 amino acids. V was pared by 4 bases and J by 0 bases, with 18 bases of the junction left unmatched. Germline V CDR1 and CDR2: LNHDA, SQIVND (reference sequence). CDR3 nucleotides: TGTGCCAGTAGTACACGGACAGGAGATAACCCCCCCTATAGCAATCAGCCCCAGCATTTT. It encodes CASSTRTGDNPPYSNQPQHF.

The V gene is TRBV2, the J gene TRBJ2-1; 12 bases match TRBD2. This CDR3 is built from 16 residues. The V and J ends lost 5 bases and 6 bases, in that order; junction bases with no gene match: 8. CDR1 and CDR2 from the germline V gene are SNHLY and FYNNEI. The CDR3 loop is CASSRTSGEVGNEQFF. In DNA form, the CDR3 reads TGTGCCAGCAGTCGGACTAGCGGGGAGGTCGGCAATGAGCAGTTCTTC.

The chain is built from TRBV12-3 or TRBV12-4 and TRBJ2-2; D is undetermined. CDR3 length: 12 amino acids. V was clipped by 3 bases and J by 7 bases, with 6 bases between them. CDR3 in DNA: TGTGCCAGCAGTTTTCTAGTCGGGGAGCTGTTTTTT. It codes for CASSFLVGELFF.

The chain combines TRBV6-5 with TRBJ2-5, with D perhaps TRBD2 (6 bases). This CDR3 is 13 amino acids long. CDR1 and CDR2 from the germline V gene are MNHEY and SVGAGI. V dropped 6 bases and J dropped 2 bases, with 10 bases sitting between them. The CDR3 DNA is TGTGCCAGCAGCGGGAGCCATCAAGAGACCCAGTACTTC. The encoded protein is CASSGSHQETQYF.

CDR3 region: CSVLSGVSTDTQYF. Written as DNA, the CDR3 is TGCAGCGTTCTCAGCGGGGTTAGCACAGATACGCAGTATTTT. The chain joins TRBV29-1 to TRBJ2-3, with 7 bases fitting TRBD2. Germline V gives CDR1 SQVTM, CDR2 ANQGSEA. The CDR3 runs to 14 residues. Trimming removed 5 bases from V and 0 bases from J; junction bases left unmatched: 5.

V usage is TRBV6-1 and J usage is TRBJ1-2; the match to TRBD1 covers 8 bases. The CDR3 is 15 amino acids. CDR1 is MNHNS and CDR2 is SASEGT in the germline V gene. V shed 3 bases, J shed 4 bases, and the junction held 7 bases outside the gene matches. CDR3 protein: CASSEGQGAGYGYTF. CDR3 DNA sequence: TGTGCCAGCAGTGAGGGGCAGGGGGCTGGCTATGGCTACACCTTC.

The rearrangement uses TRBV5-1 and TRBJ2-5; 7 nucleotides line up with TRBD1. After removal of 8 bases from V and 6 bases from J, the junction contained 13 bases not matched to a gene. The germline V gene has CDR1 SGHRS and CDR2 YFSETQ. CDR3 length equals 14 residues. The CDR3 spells CASRAGTVTKTQYF. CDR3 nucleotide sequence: TGCGCCAGTAGAGCCGGGACAGTGACAAAGACCCAGTACTTC.

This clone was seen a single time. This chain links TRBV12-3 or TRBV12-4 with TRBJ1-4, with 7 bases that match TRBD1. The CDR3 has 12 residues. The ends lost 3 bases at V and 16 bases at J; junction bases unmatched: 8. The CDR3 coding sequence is TGTGCCAGCAGTTTTACCCGGACAGGAGAGTTTTTT. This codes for CASSFTRTGEFF.

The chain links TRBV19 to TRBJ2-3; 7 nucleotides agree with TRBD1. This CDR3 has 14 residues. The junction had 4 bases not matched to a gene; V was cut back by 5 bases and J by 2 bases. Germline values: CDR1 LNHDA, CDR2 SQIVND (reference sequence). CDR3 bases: TGTGCCAGTAGTCTCCAGGGGGACACAGATACGCAGTATTTT. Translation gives CASSLQGDTDTQYF.

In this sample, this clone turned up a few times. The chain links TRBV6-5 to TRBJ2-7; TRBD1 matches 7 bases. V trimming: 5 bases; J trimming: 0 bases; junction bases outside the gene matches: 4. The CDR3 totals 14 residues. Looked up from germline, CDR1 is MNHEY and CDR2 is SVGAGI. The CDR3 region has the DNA TGTGCCAGCAGTAGGGGGCGCGCCTCCTACGAGCAGTACTTC. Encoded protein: CASSRGRASYEQYF.

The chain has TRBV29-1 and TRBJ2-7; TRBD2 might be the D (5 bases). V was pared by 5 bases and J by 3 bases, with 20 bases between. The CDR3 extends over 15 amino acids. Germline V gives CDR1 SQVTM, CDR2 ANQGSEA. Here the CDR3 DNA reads TGCAGCGTTACCGGACTGACCCAGAATATCTACGAGCAGTACTTC. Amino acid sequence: CSVTGLTQNIYEQYF.

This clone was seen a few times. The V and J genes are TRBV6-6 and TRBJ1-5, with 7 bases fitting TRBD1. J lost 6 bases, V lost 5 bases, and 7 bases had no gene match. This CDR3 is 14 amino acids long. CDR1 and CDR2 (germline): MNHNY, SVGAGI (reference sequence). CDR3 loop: CASSPTGEVQPQHF. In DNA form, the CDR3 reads TGTGCCAGCAGTCCAACAGGGGAAGTTCAGCCCCAGCATTTT.